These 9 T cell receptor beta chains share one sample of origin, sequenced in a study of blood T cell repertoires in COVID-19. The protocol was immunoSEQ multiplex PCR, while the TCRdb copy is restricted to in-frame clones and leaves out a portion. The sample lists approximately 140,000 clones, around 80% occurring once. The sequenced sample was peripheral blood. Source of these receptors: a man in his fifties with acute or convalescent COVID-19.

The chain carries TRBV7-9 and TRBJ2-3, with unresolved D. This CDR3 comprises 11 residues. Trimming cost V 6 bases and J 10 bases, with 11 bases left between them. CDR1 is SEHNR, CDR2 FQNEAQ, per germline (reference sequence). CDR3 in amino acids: CASRLSQAQYF. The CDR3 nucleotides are TGTGCCAGCAGGTTAAGCCAGGCGCAGTATTTT. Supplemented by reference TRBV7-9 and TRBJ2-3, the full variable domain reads DTGVSQNPRHKITKRGQNVTFRCDPISEHNRLYWYRQTLGQGPEFLTYFQNEAQLEKSRLLSDRFSAERPKGSFSTLEIQRTEQGDSAMYLCASRLSQAQYFGPGTRLTVL.

The CDR3 spells CASSGTVNSGNTIYF. In DNA, the CDR3 is TGCGCCAGCAGCGGGACAGTGAACTCTGGAAACACCATATATTTT. V usage is TRBV5-1 and J usage is TRBJ1-3; TRBD1 matches at 7 bases. The V gene's germline CDR1 is SGHRS and CDR2 YFSETQ. This CDR3 is 15 amino acids long. Germline trimming cut 4 bases from V and 0 bases from J; bases unmatched to any gene: 4. Based on the CDR3 plus reference TRBV5-1 and TRBJ1-3, the full variable domain is KAGVTQTPRYLIKTRGQQVTLSCSPISGHRSVSWYQQTPGQGLQFLFEYFSETQRNKGNFPGRFSGRQFSNSRSEMNVSTLELGDSALYLCASSGTVNSGNTIYFGEGSWLTVV.

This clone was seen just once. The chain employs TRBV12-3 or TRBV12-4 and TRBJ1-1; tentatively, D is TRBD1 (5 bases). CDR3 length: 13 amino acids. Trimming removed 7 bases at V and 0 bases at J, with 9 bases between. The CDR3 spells CASKTVMNTEAFF. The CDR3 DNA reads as TGTGCCAGCAAGACAGTCATGAACACTGAAGCTTTCTTT.

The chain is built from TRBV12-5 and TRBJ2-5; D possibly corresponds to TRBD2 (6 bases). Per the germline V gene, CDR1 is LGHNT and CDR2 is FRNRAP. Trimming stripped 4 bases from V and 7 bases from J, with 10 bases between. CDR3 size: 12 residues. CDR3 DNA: TGTGCTAGTGGTTCCTATAGCGGGACCCAGTACTTC. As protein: CASGSYSGTQYF.

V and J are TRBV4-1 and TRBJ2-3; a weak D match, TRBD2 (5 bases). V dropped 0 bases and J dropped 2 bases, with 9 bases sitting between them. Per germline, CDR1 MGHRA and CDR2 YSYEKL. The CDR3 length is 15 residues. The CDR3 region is CASSQDQRSTDTQYF. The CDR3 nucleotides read TGCGCCAGCAGCCAAGACCAGCGGTCCACAGATACGCAGTATTTT.

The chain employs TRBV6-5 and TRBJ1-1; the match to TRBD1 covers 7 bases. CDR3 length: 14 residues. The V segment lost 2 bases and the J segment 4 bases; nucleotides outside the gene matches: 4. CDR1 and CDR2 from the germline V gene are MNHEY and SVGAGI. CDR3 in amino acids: CASSYGAGGTEAFF. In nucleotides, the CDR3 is TGTGCCAGCAGTTACGGGGCAGGGGGCACTGAAGCTTTCTTT.

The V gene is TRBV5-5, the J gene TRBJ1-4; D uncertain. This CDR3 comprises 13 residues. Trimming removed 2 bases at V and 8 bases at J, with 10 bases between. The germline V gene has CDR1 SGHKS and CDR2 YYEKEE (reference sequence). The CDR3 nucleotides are TGTGCCAGCAGCTTAGTGCCGGGGGAAAAACTGTTTTTT. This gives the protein CASSLVPGEKLFF.

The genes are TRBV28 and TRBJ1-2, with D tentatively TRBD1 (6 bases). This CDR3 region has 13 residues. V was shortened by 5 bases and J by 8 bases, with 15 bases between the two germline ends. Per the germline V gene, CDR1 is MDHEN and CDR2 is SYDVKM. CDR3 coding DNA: TGTGCCAGCAGTCAGACAGGCACGGAGGGCTACACCTTC. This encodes CASSQTGTEGYTF.

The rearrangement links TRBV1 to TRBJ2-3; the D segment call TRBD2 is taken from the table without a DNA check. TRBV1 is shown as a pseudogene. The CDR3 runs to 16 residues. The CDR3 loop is CTSSQDPGGNTDTQYF. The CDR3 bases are TGCACCAGCAGCCAAGATCCGGGGGGGAACACAGATACGCAGTATTTT.